Included here is one T cell receptor beta chain sequence, with context. Antigen specificity is unknown. This may stem from a read error, because a much larger clone lies one nucleotide away. These data are taken from a study of T cell repertoires in cytomegalovirus infection. Study in general: Used in the study were CMV epitopes, some recently identified and HLA-C-restricted, others well-studied and HLA-B-restricted. CMV infection plus the matching HLA type was flagged by public TCR beta signatures.

Germline V gene sequence: CDR1 MGHRA, CDR2 YSYEKL. The CDR3 spans 13 residues. V gave up 0 bases and J gave up 0 bases, with 2 bases separating them. Study conclusions and caveats: The ex vivo response showed dominance by HLA-C-restricted CMV-specific TCR beta clonotypes. Based on cumulative public TCR beta family frequency, carriers of CMV plus the relevant HLA were identified.

TCRdb analysed the reads with MiXCR anew, one entry per CDR3 protein. The sample gives about 130,000 distinct CDR3 sequences, roughly a third of which show up once; roughly three fifths is in the top ten. V and J are TRBV4-1 and TRBJ1-1; D not certain. Sequenced material: CD8+ T cells from cultured PBMCs, taken from culture after CMV antigen stimulation. The sequence was obtained from a human donor in good health (CMV status not recorded). Some clones in this sample may be carry-over from other donors' samples. This chain's CDR3 is CASSQELNTEAFF. The CDR3, as DNA: TGCGCCAGCAGCCAAGAGTTGAACACTGAAGCTTTCTTT.